The 30 T cell receptor beta chains below were found in one sample sequenced in a study of cytomegalovirus exposure and HLA in healthy donors. The PCR used 60 Vbeta and 13 Jbeta primers. Here immunoSEQ multiplex PCR was the method, and the copy in TCRdb shows in-frame clones only, minus some. The sample lists some 140,000 clones; approximately 80% were seen once. Sequenced: PBMCs. The receptors come from a woman aged 40 to 50 in good health and CMV-seropositive.

The table lists this clone with a count of one. This chain connects TRBV12-5 to TRBJ1-3; TRBD1 might be the D (5 bases). CDR3 size: 15 residues. Germline V gives CDR1 LGHNT, CDR2 FRNRAP. V was cut by 4 bases and J by 0 bases, with 10 bases left in between. CDR3 in amino acids: CASGWGDFSGNTIYF. For the CDR3, the DNA is TGTGCTAGTGGTTGGGGGGACTTCTCTGGAAACACCATATATTTT.

The chain joins TRBV6-1 to TRBJ2-3; the D gene is possibly TRBD1 (6 bases). V gave up 10 bases and J gave up 2 bases, with 16 bases separating them. The CDR3 has 14 residues. Germline V gene sequence: CDR1 MNHNS, CDR2 SASEGT. CDR3 protein: CATSRQVYTDTQYF. The CDR3 bases are TGTGCCACCTCGAGACAGGTTTACACAGATACGCAGTATTTT.

The chain carries TRBV11-2 and TRBJ2-1; 7 bases are a match to TRBD2. With V trimmed by 3 bases and J by 8 bases, 10 bases remained unmatched. The CDR3 extends over 15 amino acids. CDR1 is SGHAT and CDR2 is FQNNGV in the germline V gene. For the CDR3, the DNA is TGTGCCAGCAGCTTCGGGGCGGGAGAAGGGTATGAGCAGTTCTTC. Protein sequence: CASSFGAGEGYEQFF.

This chain connects TRBV6-1 to TRBJ2-2; no clear D. In germline, CDR1 is MNHNS, CDR2 SASEGT. There are 14 residues in the CDR3. The V and J ends lost 4 bases and 2 bases respectively, with 8 bases between them. CDR3 nucleotide sequence: TGTGCCAGCAGTGTATCGCGAAACACCGGGGAGCTGTTTTTT. It translates to CASSVSRNTGELFF.

J is TRBJ1-1 and V is TRBV6-5; D uncertain. This CDR3 is 13 amino acids long. CDR1 and CDR2 from the germline V gene are MNHEY and SVGAGI. Trimming took off 6 bases at V and 4 bases at J, with 12 bases between the two ends. CDR3 bases: TGTGCCAGCAGACTCCATACGGGCACTGAAGCTTTCTTT. It is translated as CASRLHTGTEAFF.

The rearrangement joins TRBV19 to TRBJ1-1, with 9 bases matching TRBD1. The V segment lost 6 bases and the J segment 0 bases; nucleotides outside the gene matches: 14. Germline-derived CDR1 and CDR2 are LNHDA and SQIVND (reference sequence). The CDR3 runs 18 residues. The CDR3 DNA is TGTGCCAGTAGCCCCTTTACCGGGACAGGGACTATGAACACTGAAGCTTTCTTT. It translates to CASSPFTGTGTMNTEAFF.

The chain joins TRBV11-2 to TRBJ2-3; 7 nucleotides match TRBD2. This CDR3 comprises 16 residues. Per germline, CDR1 SGHAT and CDR2 FQNNGV. Germline trimming cut 1 base from V and 5 bases from J; bases unmatched to any gene: 9. The CDR3, as DNA: TGTGCCAGCAGCTTAGCTAGCAGAGGCGGGAGAGATACGCAGTATTTT. It is translated as CASSLASRGGRDTQYF.

This clone came up a few times. The chain joins TRBV2 to TRBJ2-1, with 8 bases identical to TRBD2. CDR3 size: 13 residues. V dropped 1 base and J dropped 13; count of bases not matched to a gene: 6. Germline CDR1 is SNHLY and CDR2 is FYNNEI. CDR3: CASSEETSAPQFF. The DNA for the CDR3 is TGTGCCAGCAGTGAAGAGACTAGCGCCCCTCAGTTCTTC. The entire variable domain, with the rest obtained from reference TRBV2 and TRBJ2-1, is as follows: EPEVTQTPSHQVTQMGQEVILRCVPISNHLYFYWYRQILGQKVEFLVSFYNNEISEKSEIFDDQFSVERPDGSNFTLKIRSTKLEDSAMYFCASSEETSAPQFFGPGTRLTVL.

The V call is TRBV2, the J call TRBJ2-3, with D possibly being TRBD2 (5 bases). The CDR3 consists of 13 residues. V lost 8 bases to trimming and J lost 4 bases, with 13 bases between them. Germline V lookup: CDR1 SNHLY, CDR2 FYNNEI. The CDR3 spells CASSVMRADTQYF. The DNA of the CDR3 is TGTGCCAGCTCAGTGATGCGGGCAGATACGCAGTATTTT.

The V and J genes are TRBV5-1 and TRBJ1-5, with a tentative D call TRBD1 (6 bases). Germline V CDR1 and CDR2: SGHRS, YFSETQ. The CDR3 spans 15 residues. The V and J ends lost 4 bases and 1 base respectively, with 12 bases between them. The DNA for the CDR3 is TGCGCCAGCAGCCTTACAGGGATGAGCAATCAGCCCCAGCATTTT. Translated: CASSLTGMSNQPQHF.

The chain links TRBV28 to TRBJ2-5; D might be TRBD1 (6 bases). The length of the CDR3 is 14 residues. Looked up from germline, CDR1 is MDHEN and CDR2 is SYDVKM. The ends were cut back, 6 bases at V and 5 bases at J, with 16 bases in the middle. The CDR3: CASRPQGRTETQYF. For the CDR3, the DNA is TGTGCCAGCAGGCCGCAGGGGCGCACGGAGACCCAGTACTTC.

The genes are TRBV10-2 and TRBJ2-1; TRBD2 is a possible D gene (5 bases). CDR1 and CDR2 (germline): WSHSY, SAAADI. Trimming pared 0 bases from V and 7 bases from J, leaving 7 bases between. The CDR3 has 13 amino acids. DNA of the CDR3: TGCGCCAGCAGTGAGTCGAGGGCGAATGAGCAGTTCTTC. The encoded protein is CASSESRANEQFF.

CDR3 nucleotides: TGTGCCAGCAGCTTGGACGGGAGTAAGGATACGCAGTATTTT. Translated: CASSLDGSKDTQYF. The chain employs TRBV5-5 and TRBJ2-3, with TRBD2 as a possible D gene (6 bases). Trimming left V 0 bases short and J 6 bases short, with 11 bases between. The CDR3 runs 14 residues. Germline V lookup: CDR1 SGHKS, CDR2 YYEKEE (reference sequence).

This sequence joins TRBV19 and TRBJ1-2; no clear D gene. V was cut by 8 bases and J by 2 bases, with 18 bases left in between. This CDR3 is 15 amino acids long. Germline V CDR1 and CDR2: LNHDA, SQIVND (reference sequence). CDR3 in amino acids: CASGIRRETNYGYTF. The DNA for the CDR3 is TGTGCCAGTGGGATCCGGAGGGAAACCAACTATGGCTACACCTTC.

As for this clone: Because it lacks the conserved phenylalanine or tryptophan at the end, this CDR3 is likely a read error. No DNA is shown, since the ends of the CDR3 on it are uncertain; the CDR3 is the one TCRdb lists. This chain joins TRBV20-1 and TRBJ2-7; the D call TRBD2 from the table was never checked on the DNA. Germline V gene data show CDR1 as DFQATT and CDR2 as SNEGSKA (reference sequence). The length of the CDR3 is 10 amino acids, counting both ends. The CDR3 region is CSARDLSGTL.

On this clone itself: Different DNA sequences within this sample yield the same CDR3. The chain is built from TRBV9 and TRBJ2-1; 7 bases map to TRBD2. V was clipped by 0 bases and J by 4 bases; unmatched bases: 4. Per germline, CDR1 SGDLS and CDR2 YYNGEE. The CDR3 has 15 residues. The CDR3 region is CASSVAGGTYNEQFF. The CDR3 bases are TGTGCCAGCAGCGTAGCGGGAGGTACTTACAATGAGCAGTTCTTC. Supplemented by reference TRBV9 and TRBJ2-1, the full variable domain reads DSGVTQTPKHLITATGQRVTLRCSPRSGDLSVYWYQQSLDQGLQFLIQYYNGEERAKGNILERFSAQQFPDLHSELNLSSLELGDSALYFCASSVAGGTYNEQFFGPGTRLTVL.

The chain carries TRBV13 and TRBJ2-3; 11 bases are shared with TRBD2. Looked up from germline, CDR1 is PRHDT and CDR2 is FYEKMQ (reference sequence). The CDR3 extends over 14 amino acids. Unmatched junction bases numbered 7, after V lost 8 bases and J lost 6 bases. DNA for the CDR3: TGTGCCAGCTCGACTAGCGGGAATGTTGATACGCAGTATTTT. Amino acid sequence: CASSTSGNVDTQYF.

V is TRBV11-2 and J is TRBJ2-7; D may be TRBD1 (5 bases). The V end was cut by 5 bases, the J end by 9 bases, with 14 bases between. The CDR3 has 12 amino acids. The V gene's germline CDR1 is SGHAT and CDR2 FQNNGV. The chain's CDR3 is CASSPQGRGQYF. CDR3 sequence (DNA): TGTGCCAGCAGCCCTCAGGGTCGCGGGCAGTACTTC.

This clone occurred once. The rearrangement uses TRBV12-5 and TRBJ2-7; maybe TRBD1 (6 bases). Trimming left V 2 bases short and J 0 bases short, with 14 bases between. The CDR3 runs to 16 residues. Germline-derived CDR1 and CDR2 are LGHNT and FRNRAP. The CDR3 spells CASGLFLGGFSYEQYF. The DNA of the CDR3 is TGTGCTAGTGGTTTGTTCCTAGGGGGTTTCTCCTACGAGCAGTACTTC.

This chain connects TRBV6-6 to TRBJ1-4; D gene unclear. Looked up from germline, CDR1 is MNHNY and CDR2 is SVGAGI (reference sequence). CDR3 length: 14 amino acids. Trimming took 5 bases from V and 2 from J, leaving 9 bases between them. CDR3 amino acids: CASSQTRTNEKLFF. CDR3 bases: TGTGCCAGCAGTCAGACGCGGACTAATGAAAAACTGTTTTTT.

To note about this clone: Relative to the germline gene, one junction end is altered; a read error may explain this. This rearrangement joins TRBV28 to TRBJ2-7, with 13 positions matching TRBD2. CDR3 length equals 16 residues. The V gene's germline CDR1 is MDHEN and CDR2 SYDVKM. This CDR3 is CTSSTRTSGRIYEQYF. As DNA, the CDR3 is TGTACCAGCAGTACTAGGACTAGCGGGAGAATCTACGAGCAGTACTTC.

The chain uses TRBV11-2 and TRBJ2-1; 15 positions agree with TRBD2. Germline loops: CDR1 SGHAT, CDR2 FQNNGV. V gave up 5 bases and J gave up 9 bases; unmatched junction bases: 11. This CDR3 spans 17 amino acids. DNA of the CDR3: TGTGCCAGCAGCCAAAGATGGACTAGCGGGAGGGTTAGTGAGCAGTTCTTC. Encoded protein: CASSQRWTSGRVSEQFF.

The chain is built from TRBV6-5 and TRBJ1-1, with D possibly being TRBD1 (5 bases). This CDR3 is built from 11 residues. Germline lookup yields CDR1 MNHEY and CDR2 SVGAGI. The ends were cut back, 4 bases at V and 11 bases at J, with 11 bases in the middle. DNA for the CDR3: TGTGCCAGCAGTTCCAGGGTGAGGGCTTTCTTT. Translating it yields CASSSRVRAFF.

This chain joins TRBV27 and TRBJ2-3; TRBD2 matches at 8 bases. The length of the CDR3 is 15 residues. Trimming took 3 bases from V and 4 from J; bases not matched to a gene: 6. Germline-derived CDR1 and CDR2 are MNHEY and SMNVEV (reference sequence). The CDR3 sequence is CASSFGTRPSDTQYF. The CDR3 DNA follows: TGTGCCAGCAGTTTTGGGACTAGGCCATCAGATACGCAGTATTTT.

CDR3: CAWSALGRTNTEAFF. Written as DNA, the CDR3 is TGTGCCTGGAGTGCCCTAGGCAGAACGAACACTGAAGCTTTCTTT. V gene TRBV30 combines with J gene TRBJ1-1; no clear D gene. V lost 1 base to trimming and J lost 1 base, with 13 bases between them. The CDR3 sequence is 15 residues long. CDR1 GTSNPN and CDR2 SVGIG come from the germline V gene (reference sequence).

This chain joins TRBV30 and TRBJ1-4; D not certain. Trimming left V 5 bases short and J 6 bases short, with 10 bases between. This CDR3 has 12 residues. Germline lookup yields CDR1 GTSNPN and CDR2 SVGIG (reference sequence). CDR3 loop: CAWGRGDEKLFF. Here the CDR3 DNA reads TGTGCCTGGGGACGCGGGGATGAAAAACTGTTTTTT.

The V gene is TRBV2, the J gene TRBJ2-5, with TRBD2 as a possible D gene (6 bases). The J call could be wrong; TRBJ2-7 is a better fit for the DNA end. The V gene's germline CDR1 is SNHLY and CDR2 FYNNEI. This CDR3 has 12 amino acids. CDR3 sequence (DNA): TGTGCCAGCAGGGGGAGGCCCTACGAGCAGTACTTC. Translation gives CASRGRPYEQYF.

The CDR3 protein is CASRGSGGGSSYNSPLHF. The CDR3 DNA sequence: TGTGCCAGCAGGGGCTCCGGAGGCGGCAGCTCCTATAATTCACCCCTCCACTTT. The rearrangement uses TRBV2 and TRBJ1-6; no reliable D call. The length of the CDR3 is 18 residues. Germline V gene sequence: CDR1 SNHLY, CDR2 FYNNEI. The ends were cut back, 6 bases at V and 0 bases at J, with 18 bases in the middle.

The chain carries TRBV5-1 and TRBJ2-1; TRBD2 aligns across 7 bases. CDR3 length: 15 amino acids. V was pared by 2 bases and J by 6 bases, with 8 bases of the junction left unmatched. The germline V gene encodes CDR1 SGHRS and CDR2 YFSETQ. In DNA, the CDR3 is TGCGCCAGCAGCTTCGGCGGGAGCGGGTCCAATGAGCAGTTCTTC. It is translated as CASSFGGSGSNEQFF.

As DNA, the CDR3 is TGTGCCAGCAGTGCCTTCTTTCCAGATACCTATAATTCACCCCTCCACTTT. Its translation is CASSAFFPDTYNSPLHF. This chain joins TRBV6-1 and TRBJ1-6; D is undetermined. This CDR3 has 17 amino acids. V lost 4 bases and J lost 2, with 15 bases in between. Germline V lookup: CDR1 MNHNS, CDR2 SASEGT.